This T cell receptor beta chain is drawn from a study of blood T cell repertoires in COVID-19. Study-wide background: There were acute and convalescent COVID-19 samples, and they came from the United States, Italy and Spain. From T cells, B-cell-depleted T cells, or PBMCs came the material, which was cDNA or gDNA.

Per the study methods: For nucleated cells, counts were estimated from reference gene primer amplification. Here immunoSEQ multiplex PCR was the method, and the copy in TCRdb shows in-frame clones only, minus some. V and J calls plus clone size are reproduced from that table; the DNA served to infer D and trimming. In the table there are roughly 43,000 clones, around 86% of which are singletons. CDR1 is LNHNV and CDR2 is YYDKDF in the germline V gene (reference sequence). This CDR3 is built from 16 residues. Unmatched junction bases numbered 7, after V lost 3 bases and J lost 4 bases. Sequenced sample: peripheral blood. The chain links TRBV15 to TRBJ1-4, with TRBD1 identical over 8 bases. The source is a man aged 55 to 70 with active COVID-19. The CDR3 coding sequence is TGTGCCACCAGCAGGGAGACAGGGGTTGGTAATGAAAAACTGTTTTTT. Its protein product is CATSRETGVGNEKLFF.